The source of this T cell receptor beta chain is a study of OX40 agonist ivuxolimab in advanced cancers. Study overall: The diagnoses of dose-escalation patients were hepatocellular carcinoma, melanoma, renal cell or head and neck cancer.

The CDR3 runs 15 residues. V was trimmed by 1 base and J by 1 base, leaving 8 bases between them. Germline values: CDR1 LNHDA, CDR2 SQIVND (reference sequence). About this clone: What it recognizes is unknown.

Libraries were prepared by immunoSEQ multiplex PCR; TCRdb keeps only in-frame clonotypes and omits some of them. Seen here are about 80,000 clones, approximately 89% observed once, and the top ten hold about 0.2%. Regarding the study as a whole: At doses 0.1 to 3.0 mg/kg, CD4+ and CD8+ clones expanded.

This chain links TRBV19 with TRBJ1-5; possibly TRBD1 for D (5 bases). Sample: CD4+ or CD8+ T cells sorted from blood, taken in a trial of the OX40 agonist ivuxolimab. This clonotype originated in an adult with an advanced solid tumor such as melanoma, head and neck, liver or kidney cancer. The CDR3 sequence is CASSIAGLSNQPQHF. In DNA, the CDR3 is TGTGCCAGTAGTATAGCAGGGCTGAGCAATCAGCCCCAGCATTTT.